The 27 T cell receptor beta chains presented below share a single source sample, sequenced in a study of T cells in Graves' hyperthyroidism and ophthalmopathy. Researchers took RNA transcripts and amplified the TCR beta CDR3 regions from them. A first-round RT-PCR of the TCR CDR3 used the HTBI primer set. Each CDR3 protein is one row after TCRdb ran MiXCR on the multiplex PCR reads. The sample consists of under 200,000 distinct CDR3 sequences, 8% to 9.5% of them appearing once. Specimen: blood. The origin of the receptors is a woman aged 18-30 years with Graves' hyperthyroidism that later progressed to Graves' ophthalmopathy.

As DNA, the CDR3 is TGTGCCACCAGCAGATACTTAAACGTAGGAGTAGGTCTAGTGCAGTTCTTC. Translated, it gives CATSRYLNVGVGLVQFF. This rearrangement joins TRBV15 to TRBJ2-1, with D hard to call. V lost 2 bases and J 12 bases, leaving 26 bases between the germline ends. The CDR3 spans 17 residues. The germline V gene has CDR1 LNHNV and CDR2 YYDKDF (reference sequence). Using reference TRBV15 and TRBJ2-1 for the parts outside the CDR3, the full variable domain is DAMVIQNPRYQVTQFGKPVTLSCSQTLNHNVMYWYQQKSSQAPKLLFHYYDKDFNNEADTPDNFQSRRPNTSFCFLDIRSPGLGDTAMYLCATSRYLNVGVGLVQFFGPGTRLTVL.

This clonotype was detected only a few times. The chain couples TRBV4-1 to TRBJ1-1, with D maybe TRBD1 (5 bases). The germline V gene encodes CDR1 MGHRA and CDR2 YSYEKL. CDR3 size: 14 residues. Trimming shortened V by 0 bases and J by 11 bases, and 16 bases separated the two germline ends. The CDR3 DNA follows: TGCGCCAGCAGCCAAGATTGGTCGGGACCGGTGGCTTTCTTT. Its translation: CASSQDWSGPVAFF.

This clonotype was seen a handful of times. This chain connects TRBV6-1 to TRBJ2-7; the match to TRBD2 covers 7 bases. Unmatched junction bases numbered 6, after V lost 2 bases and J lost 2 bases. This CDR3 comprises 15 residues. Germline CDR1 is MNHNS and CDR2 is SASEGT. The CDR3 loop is CASSEIAGLTYEQYF. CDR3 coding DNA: TGTGCCAGCAGTGAAATAGCGGGTTTGACCTACGAGCAGTACTTC.

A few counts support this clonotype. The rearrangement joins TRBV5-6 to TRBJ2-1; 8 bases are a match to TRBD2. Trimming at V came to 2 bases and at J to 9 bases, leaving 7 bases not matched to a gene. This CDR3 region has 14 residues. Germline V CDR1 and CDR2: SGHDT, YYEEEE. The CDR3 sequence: CASSFSGRDLEQFF. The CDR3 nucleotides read TGTGCCAGCAGCTTCAGCGGGAGAGATCTTGAGCAGTTCTTC.

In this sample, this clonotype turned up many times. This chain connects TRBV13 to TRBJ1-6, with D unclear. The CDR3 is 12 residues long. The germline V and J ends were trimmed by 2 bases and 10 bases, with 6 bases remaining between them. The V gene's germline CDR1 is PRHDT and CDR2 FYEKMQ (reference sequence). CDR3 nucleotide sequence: TGTGCCAGCAGCTTAACCGGATCACCCCTCCACTTT. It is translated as CASSLTGSPLHF.

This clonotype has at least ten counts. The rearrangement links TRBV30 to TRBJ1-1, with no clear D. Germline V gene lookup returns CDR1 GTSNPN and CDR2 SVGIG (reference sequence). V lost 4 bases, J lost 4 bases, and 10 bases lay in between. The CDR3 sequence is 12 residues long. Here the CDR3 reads CAWNHGGTEAFF. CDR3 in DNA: TGTGCCTGGAACCACGGCGGCACTGAAGCTTTCTTT.

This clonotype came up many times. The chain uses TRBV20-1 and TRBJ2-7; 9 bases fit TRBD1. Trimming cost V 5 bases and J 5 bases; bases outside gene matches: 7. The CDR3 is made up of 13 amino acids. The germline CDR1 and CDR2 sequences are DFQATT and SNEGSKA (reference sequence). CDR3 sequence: CSAFGTGPHEQYF. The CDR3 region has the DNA TGCAGTGCTTTCGGGACAGGGCCCCACGAGCAGTACTTC.

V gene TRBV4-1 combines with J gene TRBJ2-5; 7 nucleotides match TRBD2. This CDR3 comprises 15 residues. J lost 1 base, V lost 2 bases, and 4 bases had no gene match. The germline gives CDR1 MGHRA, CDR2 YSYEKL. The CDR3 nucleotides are TGCGCCAGCAGCCAAACGGGACTAACCCAAGAGACCCAGTACTTC. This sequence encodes CASSQTGLTQETQYF.

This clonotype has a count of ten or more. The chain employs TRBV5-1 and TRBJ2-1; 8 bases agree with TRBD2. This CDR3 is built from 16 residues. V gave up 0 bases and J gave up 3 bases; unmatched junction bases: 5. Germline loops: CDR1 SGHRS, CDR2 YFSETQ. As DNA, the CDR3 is TGCGCCAGCAGCTTGGCCACGGGAGGGGTCTACAATGAGCAGTTCTTC. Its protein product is CASSLATGGVYNEQFF.

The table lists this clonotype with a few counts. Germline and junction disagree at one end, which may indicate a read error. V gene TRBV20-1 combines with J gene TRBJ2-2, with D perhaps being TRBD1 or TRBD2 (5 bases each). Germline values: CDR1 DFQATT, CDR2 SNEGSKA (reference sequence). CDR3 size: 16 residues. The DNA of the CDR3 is TGCAGTGCTAGGGCCCTGCCAGGGATGAACACCGGGGAGCTGCTTTTT. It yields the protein CSARALPGMNTGELLF.

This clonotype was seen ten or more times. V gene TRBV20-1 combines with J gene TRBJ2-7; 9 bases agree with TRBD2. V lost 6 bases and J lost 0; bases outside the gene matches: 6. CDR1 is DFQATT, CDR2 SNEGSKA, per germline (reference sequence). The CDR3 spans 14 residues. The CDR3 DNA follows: TGCAGTGCAAAGGGGACTAGCAGCTCCTACGAGCAGTACTTC. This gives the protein CSAKGTSSSYEQYF.

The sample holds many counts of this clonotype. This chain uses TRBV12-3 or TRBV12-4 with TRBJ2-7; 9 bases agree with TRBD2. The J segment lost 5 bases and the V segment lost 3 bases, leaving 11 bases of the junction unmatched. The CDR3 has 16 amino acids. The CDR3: CASSFGTRTSEHEQYF. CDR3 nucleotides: TGTGCCAGCAGTTTTGGGACACGGACTAGCGAGCACGAGCAGTACTTC.

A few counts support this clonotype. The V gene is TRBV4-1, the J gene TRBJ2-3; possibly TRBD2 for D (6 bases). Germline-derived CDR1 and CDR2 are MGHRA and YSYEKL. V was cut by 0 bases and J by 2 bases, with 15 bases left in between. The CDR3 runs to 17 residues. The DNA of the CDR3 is TGCGCCAGCAGCCAAGAGTCGCGGGGCGGAGCCACAGATACGCAGTATTTT. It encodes CASSQESRGGATDTQYF.

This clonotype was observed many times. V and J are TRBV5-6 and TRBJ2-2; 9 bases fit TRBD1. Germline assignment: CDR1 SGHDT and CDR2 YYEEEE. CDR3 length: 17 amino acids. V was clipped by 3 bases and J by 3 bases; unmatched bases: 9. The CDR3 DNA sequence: TGTGCCAGCAGCTCCAGGGACAGGGTATTGGACACCGGGGAGCTGTTTTTT. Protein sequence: CASSSRDRVLDTGELFF. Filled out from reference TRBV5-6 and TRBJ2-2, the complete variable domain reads DAGVTQSPTHLIKTRGQQVTLRCSPKSGHDTVSWYQQALGQGPQFIFQYYEEEERQRGNFPDRFSGHQFPNYSSELNVNALLLGDSALYLCASSSRDRVLDTGELFFGEGSRLTVL.

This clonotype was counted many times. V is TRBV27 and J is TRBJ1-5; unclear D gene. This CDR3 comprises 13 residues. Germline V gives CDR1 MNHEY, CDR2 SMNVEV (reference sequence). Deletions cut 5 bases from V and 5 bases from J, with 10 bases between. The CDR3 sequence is CASSPEPHQPQHF. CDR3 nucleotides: TGTGCCAGCAGTCCAGAACCCCATCAGCCCCAGCATTTT.

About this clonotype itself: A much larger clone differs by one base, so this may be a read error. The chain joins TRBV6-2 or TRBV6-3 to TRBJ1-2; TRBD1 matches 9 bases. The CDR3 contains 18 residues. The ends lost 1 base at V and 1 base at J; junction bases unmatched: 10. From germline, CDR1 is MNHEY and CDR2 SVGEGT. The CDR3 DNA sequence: TGTGCCAGCAGTTACTTTCAGTTCTGGACAGGGGATAACTATGGCTACACCTTC. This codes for CASSYFQFWTGDNYGYTF.

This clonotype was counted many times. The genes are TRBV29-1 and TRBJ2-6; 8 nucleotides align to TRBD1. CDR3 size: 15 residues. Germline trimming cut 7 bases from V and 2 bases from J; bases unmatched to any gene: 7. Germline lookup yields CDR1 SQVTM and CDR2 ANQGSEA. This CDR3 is CSAYPTGAGANVLTF. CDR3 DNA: TGCAGCGCTTACCCGACAGGGGCTGGGGCCAACGTCCTGACTTTC.

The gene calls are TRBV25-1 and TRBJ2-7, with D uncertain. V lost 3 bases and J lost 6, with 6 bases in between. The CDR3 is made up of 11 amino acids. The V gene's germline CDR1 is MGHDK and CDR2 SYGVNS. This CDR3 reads CASSERSEQYF. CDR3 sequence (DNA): TGTGCCAGCAGTGAGAGGAGCGAGCAGTACTTC.

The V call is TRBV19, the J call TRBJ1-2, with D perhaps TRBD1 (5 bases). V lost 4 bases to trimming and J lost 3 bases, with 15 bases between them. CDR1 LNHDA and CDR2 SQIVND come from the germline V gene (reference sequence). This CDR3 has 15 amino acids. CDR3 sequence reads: CASSTPGTGDYGYTF. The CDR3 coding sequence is TGTGCCAGTAGTACCCCCGGGACCGGGGACTATGGCTACACCTTC.

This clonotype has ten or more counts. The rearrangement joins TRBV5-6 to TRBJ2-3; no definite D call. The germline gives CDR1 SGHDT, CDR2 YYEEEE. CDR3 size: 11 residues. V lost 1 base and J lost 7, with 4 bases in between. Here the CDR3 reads CASSLSYTQYF. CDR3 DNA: TGTGCCAGCAGCTTGTCATATACGCAGTATTTT. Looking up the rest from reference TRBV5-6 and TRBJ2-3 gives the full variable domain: DAGVTQSPTHLIKTRGQQVTLRCSPKSGHDTVSWYQQALGQGPQFIFQYYEEEERQRGNFPDRFSGHQFPNYSSELNVNALLLGDSALYLCASSLSYTQYFGPGTRLTVL.

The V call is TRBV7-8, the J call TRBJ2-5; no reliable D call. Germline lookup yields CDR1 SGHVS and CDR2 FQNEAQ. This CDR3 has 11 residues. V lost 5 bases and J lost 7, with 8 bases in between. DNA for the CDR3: TGTGCCAGCAGCCCCTCGGTGACCCAGTACTTC. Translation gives CASSPSVTQYF.

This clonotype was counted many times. In DNA, the CDR3 is TGCAGTGCTAGAGACGTCCCGGGACAGGGGCGCGGGGAAAAACTGTTTTTT. Translation gives CSARDVPGQGRGEKLFF. This chain joins TRBV20-1 and TRBJ1-4; TRBD1 agrees at 10 bases. CDR3 size: 17 residues. J was trimmed by 8 bases and V by 0 bases; bases with no gene match: 12. Germline V gives CDR1 DFQATT, CDR2 SNEGSKA (reference sequence).

CDR3 region: CASSRQPHNEQFF. CDR3 DNA: TGTGCCAGTAGTCGCCAGCCCCACAATGAGCAGTTCTTC. V gene TRBV19 combines with J gene TRBJ2-1; D gene uncertain. V was clipped by 5 bases and J by 5 bases, with 10 bases between them. This CDR3 is built from 13 residues. Germline V gene lookup returns CDR1 LNHDA and CDR2 SQIVND (reference sequence).

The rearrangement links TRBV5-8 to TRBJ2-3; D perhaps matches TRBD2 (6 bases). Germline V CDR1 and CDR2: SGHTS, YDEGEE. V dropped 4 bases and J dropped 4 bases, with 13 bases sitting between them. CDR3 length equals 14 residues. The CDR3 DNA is TGTGCCAGCAGCAGGAGGGGTCCCGCAGATACGCAGTATTTT. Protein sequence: CASSRRGPADTQYF.

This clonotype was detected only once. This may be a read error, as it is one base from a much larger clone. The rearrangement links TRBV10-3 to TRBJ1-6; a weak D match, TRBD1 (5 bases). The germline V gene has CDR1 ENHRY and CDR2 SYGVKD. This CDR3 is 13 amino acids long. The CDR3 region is CAITAGSNPPLHF. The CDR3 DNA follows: TGTGCCATCACTGCAGGGAGTAATCCACCCCTCCACTTT.

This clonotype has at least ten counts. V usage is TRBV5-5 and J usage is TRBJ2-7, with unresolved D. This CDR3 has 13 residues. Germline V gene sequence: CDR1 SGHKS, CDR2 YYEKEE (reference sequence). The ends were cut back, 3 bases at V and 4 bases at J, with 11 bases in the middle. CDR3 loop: CASSSLNGYEQYF. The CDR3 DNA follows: TGTGCCAGCAGCTCTCTGAATGGGTACGAGCAGTACTTC.

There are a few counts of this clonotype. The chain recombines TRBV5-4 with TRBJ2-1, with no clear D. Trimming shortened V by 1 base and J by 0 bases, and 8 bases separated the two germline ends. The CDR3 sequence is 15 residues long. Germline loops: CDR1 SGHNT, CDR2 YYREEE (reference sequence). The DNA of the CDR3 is TGTGCCAGCAGCTTGCGGACGTACTCCTACAATGAGCAGTTCTTC. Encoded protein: CASSLRTYSYNEQFF. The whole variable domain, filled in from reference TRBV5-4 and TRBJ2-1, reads ETGVTQSPTHLIKTRGQQVTLRCSSQSGHNTVSWYQQALGQGPQFIFQYYREEENGRGNFPPRFSGLQFPNYSSELNVNALELDDSALYLCASSLRTYSYNEQFFGPGTRLTVL.